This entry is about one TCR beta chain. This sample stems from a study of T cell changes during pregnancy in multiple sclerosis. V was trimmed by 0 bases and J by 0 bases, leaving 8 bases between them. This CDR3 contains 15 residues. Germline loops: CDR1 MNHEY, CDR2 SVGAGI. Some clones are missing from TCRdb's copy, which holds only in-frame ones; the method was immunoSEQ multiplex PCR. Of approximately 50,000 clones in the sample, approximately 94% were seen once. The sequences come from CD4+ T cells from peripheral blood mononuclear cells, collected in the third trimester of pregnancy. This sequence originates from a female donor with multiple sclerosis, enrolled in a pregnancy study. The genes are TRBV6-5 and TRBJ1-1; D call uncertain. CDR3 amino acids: CASSYSRILNTEAFF. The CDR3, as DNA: TGTGCCAGCAGTTACTCGAGGATCCTGAACACTGAAGCTTTCTTT.